This T cell receptor (beta chain) appears in the sequencing data of a study of OX40 agonist ivuxolimab in advanced cancers. Study in general: Two patients with cutaneous melanoma and one with hepatocellular carcinoma, three in total, showed partial responses.

Assay: immunoSEQ multiplex PCR; the TCRdb copy retains only in-frame clones and omits some. The data hold over 100,000 clones, with 90% to 95% observed a single time. The CDR3 has 16 amino acids. The V gene's germline CDR1 is MDHEN and CDR2 SYDVKM. Trimming removed 0 bases from V and 6 bases from J; junction bases left unmatched: 8. Material: CD4+ or CD8+ T cells sorted from blood, obtained in a trial of the OX40 agonist ivuxolimab. The TCR sequence derives from an adult with an advanced solid tumor such as melanoma, head and neck, liver or kidney cancer. J is TRBJ1-2 and V is TRBV28, with 9 bases aligning to TRBD1. The CDR3 is CASSLWVRDRENGYTF. CDR3 nucleotide sequence: TGTGCCAGCAGTTTATGGGTTCGGGACAGGGAGAATGGCTACACCTTC.